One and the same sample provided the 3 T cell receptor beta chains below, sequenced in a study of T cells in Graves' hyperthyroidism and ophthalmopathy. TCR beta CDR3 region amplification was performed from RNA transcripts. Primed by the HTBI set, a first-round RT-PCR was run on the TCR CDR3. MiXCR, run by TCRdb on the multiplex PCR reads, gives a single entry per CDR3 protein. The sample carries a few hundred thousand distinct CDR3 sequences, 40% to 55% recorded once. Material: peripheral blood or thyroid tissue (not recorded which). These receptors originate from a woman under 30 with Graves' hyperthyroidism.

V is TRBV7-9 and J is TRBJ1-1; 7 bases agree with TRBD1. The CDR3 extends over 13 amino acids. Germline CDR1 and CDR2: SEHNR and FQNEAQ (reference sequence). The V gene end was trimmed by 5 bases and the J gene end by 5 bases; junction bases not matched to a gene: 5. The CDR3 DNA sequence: TGTGCCAGCAGCGAGGGGACAGCAACTGAAGCTTTCTTT. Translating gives CASSEGTATEAFF.

The chain's CDR3 is CASSEGQGKETEAFF. The CDR3 DNA reads TGTGCCAGCAGTGAAGGACAGGGGAAAGAGACCGAAGCTTTCTTT. The chain couples TRBV12-3 or TRBV12-4 to TRBJ1-1; TRBD1 agrees at 9 bases. The ends lost 5 bases at V and 8 bases at J; junction bases unmatched: 12. The CDR3 loop spans 15 amino acids.

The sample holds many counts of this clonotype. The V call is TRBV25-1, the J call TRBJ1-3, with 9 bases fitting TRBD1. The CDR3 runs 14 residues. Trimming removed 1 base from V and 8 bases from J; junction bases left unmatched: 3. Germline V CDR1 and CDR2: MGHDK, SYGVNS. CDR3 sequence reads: CASSEWTGVDTIYF. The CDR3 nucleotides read TGTGCCAGCAGTGAATGGACAGGGGTAGACACCATATATTTT. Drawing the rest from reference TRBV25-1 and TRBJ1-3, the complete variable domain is EADIYQTPRYLVIGTGKKITLECSQTMGHDKMYWYQQDPGMELHLIHYSYGVNSTEKGDLSSESTVSRIRTEHFPLTLESARPSHTSQYLCASSEWTGVDTIYFGEGSWLTVV.